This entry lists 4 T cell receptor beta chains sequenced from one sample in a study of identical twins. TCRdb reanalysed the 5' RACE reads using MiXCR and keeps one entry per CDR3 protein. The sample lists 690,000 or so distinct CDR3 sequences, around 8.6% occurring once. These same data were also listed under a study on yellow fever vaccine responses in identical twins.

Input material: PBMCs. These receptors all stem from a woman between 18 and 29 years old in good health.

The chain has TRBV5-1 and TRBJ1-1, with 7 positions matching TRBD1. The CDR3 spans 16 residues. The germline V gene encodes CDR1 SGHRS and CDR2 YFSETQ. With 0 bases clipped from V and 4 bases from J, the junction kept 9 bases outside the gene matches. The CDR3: CASSLARLDRVTEAFF. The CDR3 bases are TGCGCCAGCAGCTTGGCCCGGCTAGACAGGGTCACTGAAGCTTTCTTT.

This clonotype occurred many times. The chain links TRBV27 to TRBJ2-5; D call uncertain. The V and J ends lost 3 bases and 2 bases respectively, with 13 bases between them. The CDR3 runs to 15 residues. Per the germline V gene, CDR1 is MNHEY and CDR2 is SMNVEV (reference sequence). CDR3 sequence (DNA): TGTGCCAGCAGTTTCTCGGACCAACCTCAAGAGACCCAGTACTTC. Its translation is CASSFSDQPQETQYF.

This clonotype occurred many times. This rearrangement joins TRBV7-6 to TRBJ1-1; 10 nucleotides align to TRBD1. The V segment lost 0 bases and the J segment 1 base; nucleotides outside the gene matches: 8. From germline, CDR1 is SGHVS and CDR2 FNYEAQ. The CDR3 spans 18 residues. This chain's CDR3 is CASSLAALRDRGNTEAFF. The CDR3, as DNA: TGTGCCAGCAGCTTAGCGGCCCTCCGGGACAGGGGGAACACTGAAGCTTTCTTT. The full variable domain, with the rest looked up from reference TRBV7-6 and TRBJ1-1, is GAGVSQSPRYKVTKRGQDVALRCDPISGHVSLYWYRQALGQGPEFLTYFNYEAQQDKSGLPNDRFSAERPEGSISTLTIQRTEQRDSAMYRCASSLAALRDRGNTEAFFGQGTRLTVV.

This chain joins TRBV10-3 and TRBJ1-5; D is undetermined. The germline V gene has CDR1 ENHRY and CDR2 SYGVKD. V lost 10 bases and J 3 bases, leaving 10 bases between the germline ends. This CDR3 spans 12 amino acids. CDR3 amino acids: CASRHVNQPQHF. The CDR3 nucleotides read TGTGCCAGCCGACACGTCAATCAGCCCCAGCATTTT.